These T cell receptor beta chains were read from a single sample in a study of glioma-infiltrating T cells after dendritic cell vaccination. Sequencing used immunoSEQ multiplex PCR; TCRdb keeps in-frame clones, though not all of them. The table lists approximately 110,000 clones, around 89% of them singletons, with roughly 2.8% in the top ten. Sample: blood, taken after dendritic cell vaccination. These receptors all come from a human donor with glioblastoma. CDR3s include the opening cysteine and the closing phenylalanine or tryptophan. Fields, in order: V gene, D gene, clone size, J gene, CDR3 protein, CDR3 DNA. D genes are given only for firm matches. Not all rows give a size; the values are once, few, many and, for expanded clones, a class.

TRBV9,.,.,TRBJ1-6,CASSATGNSYNSPLHF,TGTGCCAGCAGCGCAACAGGGAACTCCTATAATTCACCCCTCCACTTT
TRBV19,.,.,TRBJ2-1,CASSIRSLPNEQFF,TGTGCCAGTAGTATTCGTTCCCTACCCAATGAGCAGTTCTTC
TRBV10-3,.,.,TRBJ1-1,CAIGQGNMNTEAFF,TGTGCCATCGGGCAGGGCAACATGAACACTGAAGCTTTCTTT
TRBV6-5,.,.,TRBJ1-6,CASSYSRRNSPLHF,TGTGCCAGCAGTTATTCGAGGAGGAATTCCCCCCTCCACTTT
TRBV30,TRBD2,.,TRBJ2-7,CAWSVLTRGATYEQYF,TGTGCCTGGAGTGTACTAACGCGGGGGGCAACCTACGAGCAGTACTTC
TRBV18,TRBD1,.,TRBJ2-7,CASSPGTDKQYF,TGTGCCAGCTCACCGGGGACAGACAAGCAGTACTTC
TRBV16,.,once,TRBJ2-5,CASSQSPGGVGTQYF,TGTGCCAGCAGCCAATCGCCGGGGGGCGTGGGGACCCAGTACTTC
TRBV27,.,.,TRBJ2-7,CASSLRRARSYEQYF,TGTGCCAGCAGTCTAAGAAGAGCTCGCTCCTACGAGCAGTACTTC
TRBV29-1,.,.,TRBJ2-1,CSMSGREQFF,TGCAGCATGTCTGGGCGCGAGCAGTTCTTC
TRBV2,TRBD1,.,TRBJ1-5,CASTGQGGYGSNQPQHF,TGTGCCAGCACCGGACAGGGCGGATATGGGTCCAATCAGCCCCAGCATTTT
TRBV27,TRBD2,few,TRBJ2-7,CASSPTSDPWDYEQYF,TGTGCCAGCAGCCCGACTAGCGACCCATGGGACTACGAGCAGTACTTC
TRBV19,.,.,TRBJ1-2,CASSIGTGNYGYTF,TGTGCCAGTAGTATTGGTACAGGCAACTATGGCTACACCTTC
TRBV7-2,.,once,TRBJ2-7,CASSLGAAVNGEQYF,TGTGCCAGCAGCTTGGGTGCGGCCGTGAATGGTGAGCAGTACTTC
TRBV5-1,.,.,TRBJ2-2,CASSLVGLGGTNTGELFF,TGCGCCAGCAGCTTGGTCGGTTTGGGGGGTACGAACACCGGGGAGCTGTTTTTT
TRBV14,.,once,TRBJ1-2,CASSREGLGRGYTF,TGTGCCAGCAGCCGAGAGGGTTTGGGGAGGGGCTACACCTTC
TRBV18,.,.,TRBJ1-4,CASSLRPEDEKLFF,TGTGCCAGCTCACTTAGGCCGGAGGATGAAAAACTGTTTTTT
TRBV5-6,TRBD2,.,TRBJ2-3,CASSLEASGREGDTQYF,TGTGCCAGCAGCTTGGAGGCTAGCGGGAGGGAGGGAGATACGCAGTATTTT
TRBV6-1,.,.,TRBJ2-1,CASSYGYEQFF,TGTGCCAGCAGTTACGGGTACGAGCAGTTCTTC
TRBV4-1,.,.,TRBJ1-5,CASSQNRDINQPQHF,TGCGCCAGCAGCCAGAACCGGGACATAAATCAGCCCCAGCATTTT
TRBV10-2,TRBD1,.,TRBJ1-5,CASSESSGTGFNQPQHF,TGCGCCAGCAGTGAGTCGAGTGGGACAGGGTTTAATCAGCCCCAGCATTTT
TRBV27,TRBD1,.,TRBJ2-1,CASSDASQGGNYNEQFF,TGTGCCAGCAGTGACGCCTCACAGGGGGGCAACTACAATGAGCAGTTCTTC
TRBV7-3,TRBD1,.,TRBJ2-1,CASSYNRGTNEQFF,TGTGCCAGCAGTTATAACAGGGGAACGAATGAGCAGTTCTTC
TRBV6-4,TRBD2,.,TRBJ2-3,CASSDGGGSTDTQYF,TGTGCCAGCAGTGACGGCGGGGGTAGCACAGATACGCAGTATTTT
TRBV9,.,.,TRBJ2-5,CASSVASGPGETQYF,TGTGCCAGCAGCGTAGCGAGCGGTCCGGGGGAGACCCAGTACTTC
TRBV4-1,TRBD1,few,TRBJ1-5,CASSQGQGVGQPQHF,TGCGCCAGCAGCCAGGGACAGGGAGTGGGTCAGCCCCAGCATTTT
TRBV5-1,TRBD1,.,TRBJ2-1,CASSFGQGADEQFF,TGCGCCAGCAGCTTCGGACAGGGGGCAGATGAGCAGTTCTTC
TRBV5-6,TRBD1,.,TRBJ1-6,CASSSTTGGLNSPLHF,TGTGCCAGCAGCTCAACGACAGGGGGCTTGAATTCCCCCCTCCACTTT
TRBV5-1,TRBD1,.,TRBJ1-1,CASSWGQGTEYEAFF,TGCGCCAGCAGCTGGGGACAGGGAACAGAATATGAAGCTTTCTTT
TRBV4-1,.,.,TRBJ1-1,CASSQDGRGTEAFF,TGCGCCAGCAGCCAAGATGGCCGGGGAACTGAAGCTTTCTTT
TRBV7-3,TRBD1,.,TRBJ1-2,CASSVGQGYGYTF,TGTGCCAGCAGCGTAGGACAGGGCTATGGCTACACCTTC
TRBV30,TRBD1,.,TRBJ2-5,CAWSVQGLEETQYF,TGTGCCTGGAGTGTACAGGGGTTAGAGGAGACCCAGTACTTC
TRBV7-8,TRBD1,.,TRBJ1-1,CASSLLSSDTGTGSEAFF,TGTGCCAGCAGCTTATTGTCCTCCGATACCGGGACAGGGTCTGAAGCTTTCTTT
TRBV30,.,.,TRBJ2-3,CAWSVPVLTDTQYF,TGTGCCTGGAGTGTACCGGTTCTCACAGATACGCAGTATTTT
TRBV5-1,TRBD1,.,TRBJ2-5,CASSLLGTGRQETQYF,TGCGCCAGCAGCTTGCTCGGGACAGGTCGCCAAGAGACCCAGTACTTC
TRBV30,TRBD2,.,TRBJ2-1,CAWSKPGAGVNNEQFF,TGTGCCTGGAGCAAGCCGGGAGCGGGGGTAAACAATGAGCAGTTCTTC
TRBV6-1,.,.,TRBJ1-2,CASSEDTAGYGYTF,TGTGCCAGCAGTGAAGATACGGCAGGGTATGGCTACACCTTC
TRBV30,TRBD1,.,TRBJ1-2,CAWRISGGSNYGYTF,TGTGCCTGGAGAATCTCAGGGGGAAGTAACTATGGCTACACCTTC
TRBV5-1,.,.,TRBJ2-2,CASSVTANTGELFF,TGCGCCAGCAGCGTAACAGCCAACACCGGGGAGCTGTTTTTT
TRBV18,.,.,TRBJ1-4,CASSSSRTVATNEKLFF,TGTGCCAGCTCATCTTCGCGGACAGTTGCAACTAATGAAAAACTGTTTTTT
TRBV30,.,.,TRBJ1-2,CAWSVTRPTRLRDYGYTF,TGTGCCTGGAGTGTAACCAGGCCAACTCGGCTGCGCGACTATGGCTACACCTTC
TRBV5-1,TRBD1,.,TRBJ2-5,CASSPRDRTAETQYF,TGCGCCAGCAGCCCGAGGGACAGGACTGCGGAGACCCAGTACTTC
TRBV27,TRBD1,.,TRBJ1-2,CASSPTGGGYGYTF,TGTGCCAGCAGCCCGACAGGGGGAGGATATGGCTACACCTTC
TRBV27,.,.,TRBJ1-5,CASSRVASNQPQHF,TGTGCCAGCAGCCGGGTCGCTAGCAATCAGCCCCAGCATTTT
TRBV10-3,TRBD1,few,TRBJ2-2,CAISETAGGRTGELFF,TGTGCCATCAGTGAAACTGCAGGGGGACGAACCGGGGAGCTGTTTTTT
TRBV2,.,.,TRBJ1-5,CASSLGTPLGAQHF,TGTGCCAGCAGCCTCGGGACTCCGCTGGGAGCCCAGCATTTT
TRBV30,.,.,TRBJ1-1,CAWSEGVAEAFF,TGTGCCTGGAGTGAGGGGGTCGCTGAAGCTTTCTTT
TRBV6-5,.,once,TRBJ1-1,CAISAGGNTEAFF,TGTGCCATCAGTGCGGGGGGGAACACTGAAGCTTTCTTT
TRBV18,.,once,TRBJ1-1,CASSPMMDNSEAFF,TGTGCCAGCTCACCAATGATGGACAACTCTGAAGCTTTCTTT
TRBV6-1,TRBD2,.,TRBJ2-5,CASTRLAGGRETQYF,TGTGCCAGCACTAGACTAGCGGGAGGGCGAGAGACCCAGTACTTC
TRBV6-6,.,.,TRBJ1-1,CASSGGGNTEAFF,TGTGCCAGCAGTGGAGGTGGGAACACTGAAGCTTTCTTT
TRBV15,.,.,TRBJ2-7,CATSRDTDRITYEQYF,TGTGCCACCAGCAGAGATACGGACAGAATCACCTACGAGCAGTACTTC
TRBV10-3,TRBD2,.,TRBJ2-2,CAIENTSGGNTGELFF,TGTGCCATCGAAAACACTAGCGGGGGAAACACCGGGGAGCTGTTTTTT
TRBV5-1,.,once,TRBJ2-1,CASSPLQAPNEQFF,TGCGCCAGCAGCCCCCTCCAGGCCCCTAATGAGCAGTTCTTC